The 20 T cell receptor beta chains below were found in one sample sequenced in a study of molecular identifiers for immune sequencing clone quantification. TCRdb ran MiXCR on the PCR reads and lists one entry per CDR3 protein. The sample has fewer than 350,000 distinct CDR3 sequences; roughly 24% are singletons. Material: naive CD8+ T cells from blood, with Jurkat cell RNA spiked in. Documented subset: FACS-sorted CD8+CD4-CCR7+CD45RA+ naive T cells. The receptors here all came from a human donor in good health. Some libraries in this study had Jurkat cell RNA spiked in.

The chain recombines TRBV7-6 with TRBJ1-1, with 11 bases that match TRBD1. V shed 1 base and J 4 bases; nucleotides not matched to a gene: 5. This CDR3 comprises 16 residues. Germline V gives CDR1 SGHVS, CDR2 FNYEAQ. CDR3 DNA sequence: TGTGCCAGCAGCTTAGGCGCAGGACAGGGGGCCACTGAAGCTTTCTTT. It encodes CASSLGAGQGATEAFF.

Points on this clonotype: A much larger clone lies a single base off, so this may be a read error. No conserved phenylalanine or tryptophan is present at the end of the CDR3, so a read error is the likely explanation. The rearrangement links TRBV7-6 to TRBJ2-1; the match to TRBD1 covers 9 bases. Germline V CDR1 and CDR2: SGHVS, FNYEAQ. The CDR3 covers 15 residues. V shed 2 bases and J 4 bases; nucleotides not matched to a gene: 3. CDR3 region: CASSLNRGPYNEQFV. The CDR3 coding sequence is TGTGCCAGCAGCTTAAACAGGGGGCCTTACAATGAGCAGTTCGTC.

This clonotype occurred a few times. The chain joins TRBV7-6 to TRBJ2-5; no clear D. V lost 1 base to trimming and J lost 0 bases, with 9 bases between them. The CDR3 contains 15 residues. CDR1 is SGHVS, CDR2 FNYEAQ, per germline. CDR3 DNA: TGTGCCAGCAGCTTAGGGGTGAAGTACCAAGAGACCCAGTACTTC. Protein: CASSLGVKYQETQYF.

This clonotype came up a few times. The chain carries TRBV20-1 and TRBJ2-1; the match to TRBD2 covers 11 bases. The junction had 8 bases not matched to a gene; V was cut back by 0 bases and J by 7 bases. The CDR3 is 16 residues long. Germline CDR1 reads DFQATT; CDR2 reads SNEGSKA (reference sequence). Here the CDR3 reads CSARDLAGGIVNEQFF. CDR3 nucleotide sequence: TGCAGTGCTAGAGACTTAGCGGGGGGGATAGTAAATGAGCAGTTCTTC.

A note on this clonotype: The junction and the germline gene differ at one end; a read error may be behind it. V is TRBV4-3 and J is TRBJ2-4; D unclear. The CDR3 consists of 15 residues. In germline, CDR1 is LGHNA, CDR2 YSLEER. CDR3: CASSQKGRHEDIQHF. Written as DNA, the CDR3 is TGCGCCAGCAGCCAAAAGGGCCGCCATGAAGACATTCAGCACTTC.

This clonotype was counted at least ten times. CDR3 in amino acids: CASSTRTGGWTEAFF. The CDR3 DNA is TGTGCCAGTAGTACCCGGACAGGGGGCTGGACTGAAGCTTTCTTT. V is TRBV19 and J is TRBJ1-1, with TRBD1 identical over 11 bases. V shed 4 bases and J 5 bases; nucleotides not matched to a gene: 6. The germline CDR1 and CDR2 sequences are LNHDA and SQIVND (reference sequence). The CDR3 length is 15 residues.

This rearrangement joins TRBV29-1 to TRBJ2-7; possible D gene TRBD2, 5 bases. The V gene's germline CDR1 is SQVTM and CDR2 ANQGSEA. V lost 0 bases to trimming and J lost 4 bases, with 7 bases between them. The CDR3 has 12 residues. The CDR3 here is CSVEDREYEQYF. CDR3 DNA sequence: TGCAGCGTTGAAGATCGGGAATACGAGCAGTACTTC.

This clonotype has at least ten counts. V usage is TRBV20-1 and J usage is TRBJ2-7; 7 bases align to TRBD2. The CDR3 runs 14 residues. The germline CDR1 and CDR2 sequences are DFQATT and SNEGSKA (reference sequence). The junction had 11 bases not matched to a gene; V was cut back by 8 bases and J by 1 base. For the CDR3, the DNA is TGCAGTCCCACCGATGGCGGGAGTTCCTACGAGCAGTACTTC. Translating gives CSPTDGGSSYEQYF.

The table lists this clonotype with a few counts. The V call is TRBV9, the J call TRBJ2-3; TRBD2 agrees at 14 bases. After removal of 3 bases from V and 4 bases from J, the junction contained 4 bases not matched to a gene. Germline values: CDR1 SGDLS, CDR2 YYNGEE. This CDR3 has 16 residues. The CDR3 spells CASSGLAGGPSDTQYF. As DNA, the CDR3 is TGTGCCAGCAGCGGACTAGCGGGGGGGCCATCAGATACGCAGTATTTT.

This clonotype was recorded at least ten times. The chain combines TRBV11-2 with TRBJ2-2; no definite D call. Trimming left V 5 bases short and J 4 bases short, with 14 bases between. The CDR3 runs to 15 residues. Germline values: CDR1 SGHAT, CDR2 FQNNGV. CDR3 nucleotide sequence: TGTGCCAGCAGCCAGTGGACCCTCGCCACCGGGGAGCTGTTTTTT. This gives the protein CASSQWTLATGELFF.

The table lists this clonotype with many counts. The chain joins TRBV27 to TRBJ2-2; 7 nucleotides match TRBD1. The CDR3 consists of 14 residues. The germline V gene has CDR1 MNHEY and CDR2 SMNVEV (reference sequence). Germline trimming cut 3 bases from V and 4 bases from J; bases unmatched to any gene: 2. CDR3 in amino acids: CASSFRDSTGELFF. CDR3 DNA sequence: TGTGCCAGCAGTTTTAGGGACAGCACCGGGGAGCTGTTTTTT.

This clonotype has only a few counts. V usage is TRBV6-1 and J usage is TRBJ2-7; D call uncertain. There are 13 residues in the CDR3. Trimming removed 2 bases at V and 5 bases at J, with 10 bases between. Germline CDR1 MNHNS, CDR2 SASEGT. CDR3 nucleotides: TGTGCCAGCAGTGAAAGGCGAATTGACGAGCAGTACTTC. Translating gives CASSERRIDEQYF.

Of note for this clonotype: Here the CDR3 omits its conserved ending phenylalanine or tryptophan, so a read error is the likely source. The DNA is left out, because the CDR3 cannot be placed on it with certainty; the CDR3 is given as TCRdb lists it. This chain links TRBV2 with TRBJ2-4; TRBD2, the table's D call, lacks a check against the DNA. The CDR3 is 13 amino acids in total, end residues counted. Per germline, CDR1 SNHLY and CDR2 FYNNEI. The CDR3 protein is CASSDGDWRTPIR.

The V gene is TRBV5-1, the J gene TRBJ2-3; the match to TRBD2 covers 10 bases. Germline CDR1 SGHRS, CDR2 YFSETQ. The CDR3 length is 17 residues. The V segment lost 0 bases and the J segment 3 bases; nucleotides outside the gene matches: 7. DNA for the CDR3: TGCGCCAGCAGCTTGGACCCAGCGGGGGGGATGACAGATACGCAGTATTTT. The encoded protein is CASSLDPAGGMTDTQYF.

Ten or more counts support this clonotype. V gene TRBV28 combines with J gene TRBJ2-3; 11 positions match TRBD2. With 2 bases clipped from V and 0 bases from J, the junction kept 1 base outside the gene matches. Germline V gene sequence: CDR1 MDHEN, CDR2 SYDVKM. The CDR3 is 16 residues long. CDR3 protein: CASSLTSGSSTDTQYF. For the CDR3, the DNA is TGTGCCAGCAGTTTAACTAGCGGGAGTAGCACAGATACGCAGTATTTT.

This clonotype was observed many times. The chain is built from TRBV6-5 and TRBJ2-7, with a weak D call TRBD1 (6 bases). Germline CDR1 is MNHEY and CDR2 is SVGAGI. This CDR3 region has 16 residues. V was trimmed by 6 bases and J by 2 bases, leaving 20 bases between them. The CDR3 loop reads CASRGVGWGLTYEQYF. The CDR3 DNA sequence: TGTGCCAGCAGGGGGGTAGGGTGGGGGCTAACCTACGAGCAGTACTTC.

Only a few counts were recorded for this clonotype. The V and J genes are TRBV6-5 and TRBJ2-7; tentatively, D is TRBD2 (6 bases). This CDR3 has 12 residues. In germline, CDR1 is MNHEY, CDR2 SVGAGI. This chain's CDR3 is CALGDSGYEQYF. Here the CDR3 DNA reads TGTGCTCTGGGGGACTCCGGCTACGAGCAGTACTTC.

The V gene is TRBV20-1, the J gene TRBJ1-2; 8 nucleotides agree with TRBD1. V trimming: 3 bases; J trimming: 5 bases; junction bases outside the gene matches: 8. This CDR3 has 14 residues. Germline loops: CDR1 DFQATT, CDR2 SNEGSKA (reference sequence). CDR3 protein: CSASGQGARYGYTF. For the CDR3, the DNA is TGCAGTGCTAGTGGGCAGGGGGCGCGGTATGGCTACACCTTC.

This clonotype was detected many times. This chain joins TRBV7-9 and TRBJ1-5; 7 nucleotides line up with TRBD1. The CDR3 is 14 amino acids. V shed 3 bases, J shed 7 bases, and the junction held 6 bases outside the gene matches. Germline V lookup: CDR1 SEHNR, CDR2 FQNEAQ (reference sequence). The chain's CDR3 is CASSFTDRDQPQHF. In nucleotides, the CDR3 is TGTGCCAGCAGCTTCACCGACAGGGACCAGCCCCAGCATTTT.

The CDR3 coding sequence is TGTGCCAGCAGTTCTTTCAGGGAATTGGTCACCGGGGAGCTGTTTTTT. Its translation is CASSSFRELVTGELFF. The J gene is TRBJ2-2, the V gene TRBV7-9; weak D call: TRBD1 (5 bases). This CDR3 region has 16 residues. The germline V gene has CDR1 SEHNR and CDR2 FQNEAQ (reference sequence). V was cut by 6 bases and J by 4 bases, with 18 bases left in between.